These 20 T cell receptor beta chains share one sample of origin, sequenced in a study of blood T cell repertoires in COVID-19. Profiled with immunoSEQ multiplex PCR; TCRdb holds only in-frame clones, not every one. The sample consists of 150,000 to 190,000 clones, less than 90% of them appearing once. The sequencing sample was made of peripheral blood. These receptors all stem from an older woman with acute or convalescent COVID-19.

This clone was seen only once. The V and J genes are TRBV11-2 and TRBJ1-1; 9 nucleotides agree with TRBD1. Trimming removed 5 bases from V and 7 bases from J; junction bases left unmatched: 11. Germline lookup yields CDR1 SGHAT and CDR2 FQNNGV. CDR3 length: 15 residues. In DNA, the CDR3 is TGTGCCAGCAGCGTACGGGACAGGGAATCTGGTGAAGCTTTCTTT. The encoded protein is CASSVRDRESGEAFF.

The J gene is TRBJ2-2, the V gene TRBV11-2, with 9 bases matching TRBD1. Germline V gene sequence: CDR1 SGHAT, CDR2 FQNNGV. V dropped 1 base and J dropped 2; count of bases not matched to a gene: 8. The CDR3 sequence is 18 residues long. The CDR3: CASSLVPGTGTNTGELFF. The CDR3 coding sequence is TGTGCCAGCAGCTTAGTGCCTGGGACAGGGACTAACACCGGGGAGCTGTTTTTT.

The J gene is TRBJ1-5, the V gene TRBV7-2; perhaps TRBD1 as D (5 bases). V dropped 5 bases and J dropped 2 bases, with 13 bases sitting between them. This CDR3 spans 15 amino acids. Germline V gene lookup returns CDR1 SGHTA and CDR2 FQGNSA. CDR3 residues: CASSGATLGNQPQHF. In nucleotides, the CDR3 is TGTGCCAGCAGCGGGGCTACCTTGGGCAATCAGCCCCAGCATTTT.

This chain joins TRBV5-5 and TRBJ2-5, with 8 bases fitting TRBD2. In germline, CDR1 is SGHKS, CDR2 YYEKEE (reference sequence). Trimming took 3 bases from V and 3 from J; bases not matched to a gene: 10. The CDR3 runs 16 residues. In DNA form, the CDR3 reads TGTGCCAGCAGCTCCCCCCGGGGGGGCCGCGAAGAGACCCAGTACTTC. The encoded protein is CASSSPRGGREETQYF.

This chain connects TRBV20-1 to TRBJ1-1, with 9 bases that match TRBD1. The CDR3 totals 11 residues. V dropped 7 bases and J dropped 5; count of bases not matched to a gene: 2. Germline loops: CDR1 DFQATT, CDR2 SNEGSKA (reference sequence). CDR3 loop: CSDRGLTEAFF. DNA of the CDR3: TGCAGTGACAGGGGGCTTACTGAAGCTTTCTTT.

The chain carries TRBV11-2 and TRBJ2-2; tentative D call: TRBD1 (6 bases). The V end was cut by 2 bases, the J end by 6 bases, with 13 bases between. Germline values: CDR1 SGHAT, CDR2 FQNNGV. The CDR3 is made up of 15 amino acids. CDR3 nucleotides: TGTGCCAGCAGCTTAAGGTCGGGACAAGCCGGGGAGCTGTTTTTT. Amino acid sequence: CASSLRSGQAGELFF.

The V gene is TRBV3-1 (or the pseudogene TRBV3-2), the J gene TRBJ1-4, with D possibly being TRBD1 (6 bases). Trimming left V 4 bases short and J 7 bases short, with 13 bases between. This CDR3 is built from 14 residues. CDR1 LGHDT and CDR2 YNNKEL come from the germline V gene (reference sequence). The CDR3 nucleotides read TGTGCCAGCAGCCGCAAACAGGGAAGTGAAAAACTGTTTTTT. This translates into CASSRKQGSEKLFF.

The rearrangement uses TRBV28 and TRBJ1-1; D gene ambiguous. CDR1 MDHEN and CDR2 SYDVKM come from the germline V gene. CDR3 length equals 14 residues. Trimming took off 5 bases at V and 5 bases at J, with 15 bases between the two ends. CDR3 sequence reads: CASSTHGVITEAFF. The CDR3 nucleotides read TGTGCCAGCAGTACCCACGGGGTTATAACTGAAGCTTTCTTT.

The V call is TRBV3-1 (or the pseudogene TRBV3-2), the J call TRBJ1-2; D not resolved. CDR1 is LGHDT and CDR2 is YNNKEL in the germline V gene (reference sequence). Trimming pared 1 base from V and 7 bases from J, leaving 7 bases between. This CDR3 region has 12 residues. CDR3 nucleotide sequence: TGTGCCAGCAGCCAAGCATCGGGTGGCTACACCTTC. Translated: CASSQASGGYTF.

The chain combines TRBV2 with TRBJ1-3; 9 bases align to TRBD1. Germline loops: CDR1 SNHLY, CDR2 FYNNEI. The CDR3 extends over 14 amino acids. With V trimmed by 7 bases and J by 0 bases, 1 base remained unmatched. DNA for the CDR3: TGTGCCAGCAAGGGACAGGGCTCTGGAAACACCATATATTTT. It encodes CASKGQGSGNTIYF.

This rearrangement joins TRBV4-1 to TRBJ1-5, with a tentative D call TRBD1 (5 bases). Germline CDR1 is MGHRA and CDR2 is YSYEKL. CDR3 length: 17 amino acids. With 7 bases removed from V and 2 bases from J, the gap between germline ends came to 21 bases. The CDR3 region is CASTPPDSSSGNQPQHF. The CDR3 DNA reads TGCGCCAGCACCCCACCCGACAGCTCCTCGGGCAATCAGCCCCAGCATTTT.

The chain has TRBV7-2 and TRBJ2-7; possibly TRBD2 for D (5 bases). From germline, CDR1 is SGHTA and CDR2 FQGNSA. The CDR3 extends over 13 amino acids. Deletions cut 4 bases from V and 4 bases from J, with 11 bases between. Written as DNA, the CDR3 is TGTGCCAGCAGCTCACGTCGGGGATACGAGCAGTACTTC. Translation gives CASSSRRGYEQYF. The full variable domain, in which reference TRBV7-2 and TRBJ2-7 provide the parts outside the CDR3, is GAGVSQSPSNKVTEKGKDVELRCDPISGHTALYWYRQSLGQGLEFLIYFQGNSAPDKSGLPSDRFSAERTGGSVSTLTIQRTQQEDSAVYLCASSSRRGYEQYFGPGTRLTVT.

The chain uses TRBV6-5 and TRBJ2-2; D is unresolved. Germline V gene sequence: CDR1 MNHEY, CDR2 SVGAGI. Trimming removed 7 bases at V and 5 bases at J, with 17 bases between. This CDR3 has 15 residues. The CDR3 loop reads CASNWISRSTGELFF. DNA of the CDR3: TGTGCCAGCAATTGGATCAGCAGGTCAACCGGGGAGCTGTTTTTT.

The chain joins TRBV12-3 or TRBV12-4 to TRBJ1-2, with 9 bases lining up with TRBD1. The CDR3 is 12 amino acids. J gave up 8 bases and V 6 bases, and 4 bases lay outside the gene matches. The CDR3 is CASRPTGGGYTF. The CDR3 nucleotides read TGTGCCAGCAGGCCCACAGGGGGCGGCTACACCTTC.

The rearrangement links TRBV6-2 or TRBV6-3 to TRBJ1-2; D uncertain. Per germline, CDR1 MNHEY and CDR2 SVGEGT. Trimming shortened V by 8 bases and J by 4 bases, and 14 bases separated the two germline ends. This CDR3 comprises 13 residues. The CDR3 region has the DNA TGTGCCAGCTGCCCCGGAGGCGTCTATGGCTACACCTTC. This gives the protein CASCPGGVYGYTF.

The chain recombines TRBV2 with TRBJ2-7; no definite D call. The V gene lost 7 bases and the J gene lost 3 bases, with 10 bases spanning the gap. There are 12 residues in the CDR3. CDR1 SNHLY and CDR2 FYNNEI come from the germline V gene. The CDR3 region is CASTWAFYEQYF. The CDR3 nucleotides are TGTGCCAGCACCTGGGCTTTCTACGAGCAGTACTTC.

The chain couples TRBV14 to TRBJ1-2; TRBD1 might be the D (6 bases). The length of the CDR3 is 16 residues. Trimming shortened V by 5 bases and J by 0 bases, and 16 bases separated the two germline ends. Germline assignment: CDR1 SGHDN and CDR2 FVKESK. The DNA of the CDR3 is TGTGCCAGCAGCACCCGGACAGTTACCTCTAACTATGGCTACACCTTC. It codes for CASSTRTVTSNYGYTF.

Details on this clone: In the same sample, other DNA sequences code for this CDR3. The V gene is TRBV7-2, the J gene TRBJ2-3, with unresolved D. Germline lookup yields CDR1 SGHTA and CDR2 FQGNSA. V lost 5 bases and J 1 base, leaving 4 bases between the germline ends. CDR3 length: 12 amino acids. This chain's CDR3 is CASSPRTDTQYF. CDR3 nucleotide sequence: TGTGCCAGCAGCCCTCGCACAGATACGCAGTATTTT. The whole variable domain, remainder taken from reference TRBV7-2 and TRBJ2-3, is GAGVSQSPSNKVTEKGKDVELRCDPISGHTALYWYRQSLGQGLEFLIYFQGNSAPDKSGLPSDRFSAERTGGSVSTLTIQRTQQEDSAVYLCASSPRTDTQYFGPGTRLTVL.

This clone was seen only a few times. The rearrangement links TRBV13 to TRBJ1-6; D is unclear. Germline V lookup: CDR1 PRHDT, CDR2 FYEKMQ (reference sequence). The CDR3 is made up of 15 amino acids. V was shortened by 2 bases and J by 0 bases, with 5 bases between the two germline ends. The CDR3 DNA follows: TGTGCCAGCAGCTTAACCAGCTCCTATAATTCACCCCTCCACTTT. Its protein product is CASSLTSSYNSPLHF.

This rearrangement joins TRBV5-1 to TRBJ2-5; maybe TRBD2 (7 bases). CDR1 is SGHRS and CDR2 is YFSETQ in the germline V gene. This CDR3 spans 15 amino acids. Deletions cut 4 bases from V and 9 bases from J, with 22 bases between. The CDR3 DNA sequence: TGCGCCAGCAGCCGGGGGGCTAGCGGCCTGGGGGCCCAGTACTTC. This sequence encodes CASSRGASGLGAQYF. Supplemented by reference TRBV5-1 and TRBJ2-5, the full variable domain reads KAGVTQTPRYLIKTRGQQVTLSCSPISGHRSVSWYQQTPGQGLQFLFEYFSETQRNKGNFPGRFSGRQFSNSRSEMNVSTLELGDSALYLCASSRGASGLGAQYFGPGTRLLVL.